This record looks at one T cell receptor beta chain sequence and its context. Germline V gene lookup returns CDR1 LGHNT and CDR2 FRNRAP. V gave up 7 bases and J gave up 3 bases, with 16 bases separating them. The CDR3 totals 15 residues. Original processing methods: Amplifying reference gene primers gave estimates of nucleated cell counts. The data were produced by immunoSEQ multiplex PCR, yet TCRdb's version contains in-frame clones alone and is incomplete. V, J and clone size reflect that table, while D and trimming were determined from the DNA. The sample has about 140,000 clones; about 86% are singletons. This entry belongs to a study of blood T cell repertoires in COVID-19. Turning to the study itself: The United States, Italy and Spain provided the acute and convalescent COVID-19 samples. Nucleic acid was either cDNA or gDNA, and it came from T cells, B-cell-depleted T cells, or PBMCs.

The chain joins TRBV12-5 to TRBJ1-5; D may be TRBD1 (6 bases). The sequencing sample was made of peripheral blood. The sequence came from an older woman with acute or convalescent COVID-19. The CDR3 DNA is TGTGCTAGTGCCCCCCCGGCAGGGGACAATCAGCCCCAGCATTTT. Translating gives CASAPPAGDNQPQHF.